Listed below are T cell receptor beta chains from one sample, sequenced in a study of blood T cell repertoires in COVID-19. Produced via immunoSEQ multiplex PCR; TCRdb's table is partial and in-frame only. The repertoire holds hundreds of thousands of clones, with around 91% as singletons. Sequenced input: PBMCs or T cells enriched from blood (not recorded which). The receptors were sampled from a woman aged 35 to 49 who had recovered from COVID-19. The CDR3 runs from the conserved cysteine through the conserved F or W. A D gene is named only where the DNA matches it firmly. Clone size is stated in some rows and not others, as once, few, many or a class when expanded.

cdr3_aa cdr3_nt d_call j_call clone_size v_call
CASNLSGTRADTQYF TGTGCCAGCAACTTATCGGGGACTCGGGCGGATACGCAGTATTTT . TRBJ2-3 once TRBV7-2
CASSLGLAGEAYNEQFF TGCGCCAGCAGCTTGGGACTAGCGGGGGAGGCCTACAATGAGCAGTTCTTC TRBD2 TRBJ2-1 . TRBV5-1
CASGRGFSYEQYF TGTGCCAGCGGAAGGGGGTTTAGCTACGAGCAGTACTTC . TRBJ2-7 . TRBV28
CASTQIQGSNTEAFF TGTGCCAGCACCCAGATCCAGGGATCGAACACTGAAGCTTTCTTT . TRBJ1-1 . TRBV7-8
CASSESSGNTIYF TGTGCCAGCTCAGAGAGCTCTGGAAACACCATATATTTT . TRBJ1-3 . TRBV18
CASSFPAELDEQYF TGTGCCAGCAGCTTTCCAGCGGAGTTGGACGAGCAGTACTTC . TRBJ2-7 . TRBV11-3
CASRPAGGFGEQFF TGCGCCAGCAGACCAGCGGGGGGTTTCGGTGAGCAGTTCTTC TRBD2 TRBJ2-1 . TRBV4-3
CASSIDAAPTSNYGYTF TGTGCCAGTAGTATAGATGCGGCACCTACTTCTAACTATGGCTACACCTTC . TRBJ1-2 . TRBV19
CASSKGGEYVEAFF TGTGCCAGCAGCAAAGGGGGGGAGTACGTTGAAGCTTTCTTT . TRBJ1-1 . TRBV21-1
CSVESTPPETQYF TGCAGCGTTGAATCGACTCCCCCAGAGACCCAGTACTTC . TRBJ2-5 once TRBV29-1
CASSQVTGNSYEQYF TGCGCCAGCAGCCAAGTCACCGGTAACTCCTACGAGCAGTACTTC . TRBJ2-7 . TRBV4-1
CASSSGTAGYEQYF TGTGCCAGCTCATCCGGGACAGCTGGCTACGAGCAGTACTTC TRBD1 TRBJ2-7 . TRBV18
CASSFGWDTIYF TGTGCCAGCAGCTTCGGGTGGGACACCATATATTTT . TRBJ1-3 few TRBV5-6
CAISELPGASYNEQFF TGTGCCATCAGTGAGTTGCCAGGGGCCTCCTACAATGAGCAGTTCTTC . TRBJ2-1 . TRBV10-3
CATSDAQGGRQPQHF TGTGCCACCAGTGACGCACAGGGTGGAAGGCAGCCCCAGCATTTT . TRBJ1-5 . TRBV24-1
CASSVQGGVYSPLHF TGTGCCAGCAGCGTACAAGGGGGAGTTTATTCACCCCTCCACTTT . TRBJ1-6 . TRBV9
CSVRGQGPYEQYF TGCAGCGTCAGGGGACAGGGGCCTTACGAGCAGTACTTC TRBD1 TRBJ2-7 once TRBV29-1
CASSLDRGRNQPQHF TGTGCCAGCAGTCTCGACAGGGGGCGGAATCAGCCCCAGCATTTT TRBD1 TRBJ1-5 . TRBV2
CASSPRTDSNQPQHF TGTGCCAGCAGCCCTCGGACAGATAGCAATCAGCCCCAGCATTTT . TRBJ1-5 . TRBV27
CASSLSSAGHQPQHF TGTGCCAGCAGTTTATCGTCGGCAGGGCATCAGCCCCAGCATTTT . TRBJ1-5 . TRBV27
CASSQDRAINSPLHF TGCGCCAGCAGCCAAGACAGGGCTATTAATTCACCCCTCCACTTT . TRBJ1-6 few TRBV4-3
CASSRQGDVSGNTIYF TGCGCCAGCAGTCGACAGGGAGATGTATCTGGAAACACCATATATTTT TRBD1 TRBJ1-3 . TRBV5-1
CASSSRTSGRSYEQYF TGTGCCAGCAGCTCCAGGACTAGCGGGAGGAGCTACGAGCAGTACTTC TRBD2 TRBJ2-7 few TRBV7-9
CASSLSSAQGTETQYF TGTGCCAGCAGTTTAAGCTCCGCGCAGGGGACGGAGACCCAGTACTTC . TRBJ2-5 . TRBV6-5
CASSVGLGGNADGYTF TGTGCCAGCAGCGTAGGCCTCGGGGGGAATGCAGATGGCTACACCTTC . TRBJ1-2 once TRBV9
CASSMDRSSGNTIYF TGTGCCAGCAGCATGGACAGGAGCTCTGGAAACACCATATATTTT TRBD1 TRBJ1-3 . TRBV7-2
CASRRASGREETQYF TGCGCCAGCAGAAGGGCCAGCGGGAGGGAAGAGACCCAGTACTTC TRBD2 TRBJ2-5 . TRBV5-1
CASSDRLAGGYEQYF TGTGCCAGCAGCGACAGACTAGCGGGAGGATACGAGCAGTACTTC TRBD2 TRBJ2-7 . TRBV7-2
CATSDLKGTGANSFF TGTGCCACCAGTGATTTAAAGGGGACAGGGGCTAACTCCTTCTTC TRBD1 TRBJ2-1 . TRBV24-1
CASSMEGEGQNSPLHF TGTGCCAGTAGTATGGAAGGGGAAGGACAGAATTCACCCCTCCACTTT . TRBJ1-6 . TRBV19
CASSTLADSTDTQYF TGCGCCAGCAGCACACTAGCGGACAGCACAGATACGCAGTATTTT TRBD2 TRBJ2-3 . TRBV4-3
CASSGTGVVSPLHF TGTGCCAGCAGTGGGACAGGGGTTGTTTCACCCCTCCACTTT TRBD1 TRBJ1-6 . TRBV27
CASSWSRTSGDQETQYF TGTGCCAGCAGCTGGAGCCGGACTAGCGGGGACCAAGAGACCCAGTACTTC TRBD2 TRBJ2-5 . TRBV5-4
CASSPGDSSGNTIYF TGTGCCAGCAGTCCAGGGGACAGCTCTGGAAACACCATATATTTT TRBD1 TRBJ1-3 once TRBV27
CASSFPGQGGTSQYF TGTGCCAGCAGTTTCCCGGGACAGGGGGGAACTTCTCAGTACTTC TRBD1 TRBJ2-4 . TRBV6-6
CASSLLGGPNNQPQHF TGTGCCAGCAGTTTATTGGGGGGGCCGAACAATCAGCCCCAGCATTTT . TRBJ1-5 . TRBV28
CASSSRERGGTGELFF TGTGCCAGCAGCTCCCGGGAGCGGGGCGGCACCGGGGAGCTGTTTTTT TRBD2 TRBJ2-2 . TRBV11-3
CASSSALGDQPQHF TGTGCCAGCAGTTCCGCCCTAGGGGATCAGCCCCAGCATTTT . TRBJ1-5 . TRBV28
CASSLGPGGSTYEQYF TGTGCCAGCAGCTTAGGTCCGGGAGGGAGCACCTACGAGCAGTACTTC TRBD2 TRBJ2-7 . TRBV7-2
CASSSPGTDTQYF TGTGCCAGCAGTTCCCCAGGGACAGATACGCAGTATTTT . TRBJ2-3 . TRBV6-5
CASSYPRAEAFF TGTGCCAGCAGTTACCCGCGGGCTGAAGCTTTCTTT . TRBJ1-1 . TRBV6-2/TRBV6-3
CASSEGGGRTDTQYF TGCGCCAGCAGTGAAGGCGGGGGACGCACAGATACGCAGTATTTT TRBD2 TRBJ2-3 . TRBV10-1
CASSKGTSGSYEQYF TGTGCCAGCAGTAAGGGGACTAGCGGCTCCTACGAGCAGTACTTC TRBD2 TRBJ2-7 . TRBV6-5